This T cell receptor (beta chain) was found in a study of blood T cells in healthy people across ages. The second PCR ran about 6 to 11 cycles with a sample-barcoded 5' primer and J-beta primers. From the 5' RACE reads, TCRdb called clonotypes with MiXCR, one entry per CDR3 protein. The repertoire consists of 2 million or so distinct CDR3 sequences, with about 50% occurring once and the leading ten covering around 2.1%. The CDR3 sequence is 15 residues long. J was trimmed by 8 bases and V by 5 bases; bases with no gene match: 11. Germline assignment: CDR1 PRHDT and CDR2 FYEKMQ (reference sequence). The sequence derives from a woman between 35 and 50 years old in good health. V usage is TRBV13 and J usage is TRBJ2-1, with TRBD1 matching over 8 bases. Sequencing was performed on blood. CDR3 sequence reads: CASSRRGTGIYEQFF. The DNA for the CDR3 is TGTGCCAGCAGCCGCCGGGGGACAGGTATATATGAGCAGTTCTTC.